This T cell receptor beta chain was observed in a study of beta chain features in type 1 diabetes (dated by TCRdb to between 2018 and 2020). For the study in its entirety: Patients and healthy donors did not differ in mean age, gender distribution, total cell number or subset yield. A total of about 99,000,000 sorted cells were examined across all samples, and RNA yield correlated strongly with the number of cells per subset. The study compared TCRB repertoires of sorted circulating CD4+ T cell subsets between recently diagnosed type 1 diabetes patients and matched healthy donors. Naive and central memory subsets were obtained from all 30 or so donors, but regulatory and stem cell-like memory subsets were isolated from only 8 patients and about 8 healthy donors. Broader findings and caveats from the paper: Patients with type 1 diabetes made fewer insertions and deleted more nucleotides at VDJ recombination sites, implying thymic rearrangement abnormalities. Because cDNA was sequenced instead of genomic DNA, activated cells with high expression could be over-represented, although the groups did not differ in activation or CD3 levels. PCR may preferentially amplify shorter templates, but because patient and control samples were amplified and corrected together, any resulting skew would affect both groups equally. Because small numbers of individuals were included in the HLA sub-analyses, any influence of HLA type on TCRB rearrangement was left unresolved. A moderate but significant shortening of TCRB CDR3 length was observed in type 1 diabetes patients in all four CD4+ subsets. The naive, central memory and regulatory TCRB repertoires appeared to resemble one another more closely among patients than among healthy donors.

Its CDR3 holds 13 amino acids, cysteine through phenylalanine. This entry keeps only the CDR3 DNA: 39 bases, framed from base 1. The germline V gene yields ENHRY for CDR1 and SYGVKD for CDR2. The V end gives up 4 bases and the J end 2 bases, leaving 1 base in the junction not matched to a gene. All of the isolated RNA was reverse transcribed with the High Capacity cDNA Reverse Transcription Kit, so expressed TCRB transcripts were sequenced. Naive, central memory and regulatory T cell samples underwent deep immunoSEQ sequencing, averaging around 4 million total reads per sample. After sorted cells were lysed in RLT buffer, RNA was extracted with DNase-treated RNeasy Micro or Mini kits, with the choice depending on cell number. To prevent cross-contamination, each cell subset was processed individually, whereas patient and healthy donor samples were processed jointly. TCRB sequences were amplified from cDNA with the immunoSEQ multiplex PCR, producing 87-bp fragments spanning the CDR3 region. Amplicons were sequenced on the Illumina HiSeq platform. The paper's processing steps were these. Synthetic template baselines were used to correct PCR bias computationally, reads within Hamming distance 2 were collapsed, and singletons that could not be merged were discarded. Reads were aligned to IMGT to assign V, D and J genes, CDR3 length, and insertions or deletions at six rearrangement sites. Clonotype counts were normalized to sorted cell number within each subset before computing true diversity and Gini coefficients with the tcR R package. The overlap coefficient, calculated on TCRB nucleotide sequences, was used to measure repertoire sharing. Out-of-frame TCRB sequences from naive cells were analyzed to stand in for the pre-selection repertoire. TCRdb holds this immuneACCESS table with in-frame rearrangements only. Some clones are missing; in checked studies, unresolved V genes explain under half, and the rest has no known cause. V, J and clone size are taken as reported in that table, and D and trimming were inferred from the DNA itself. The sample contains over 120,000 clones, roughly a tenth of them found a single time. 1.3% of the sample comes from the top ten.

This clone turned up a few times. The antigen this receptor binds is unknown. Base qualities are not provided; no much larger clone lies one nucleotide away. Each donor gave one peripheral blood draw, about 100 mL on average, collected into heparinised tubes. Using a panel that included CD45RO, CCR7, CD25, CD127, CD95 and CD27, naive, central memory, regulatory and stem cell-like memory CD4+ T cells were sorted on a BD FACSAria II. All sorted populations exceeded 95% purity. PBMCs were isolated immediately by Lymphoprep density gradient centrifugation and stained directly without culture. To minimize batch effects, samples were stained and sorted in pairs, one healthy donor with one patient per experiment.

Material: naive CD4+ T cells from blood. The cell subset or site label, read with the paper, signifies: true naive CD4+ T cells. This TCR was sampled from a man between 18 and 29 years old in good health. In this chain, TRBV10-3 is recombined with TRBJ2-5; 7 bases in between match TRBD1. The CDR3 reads CAISGGQQETQYF. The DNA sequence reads TGTGCCATCAGTGGGGGACAGCAAGAGACCCAGTACTTC.